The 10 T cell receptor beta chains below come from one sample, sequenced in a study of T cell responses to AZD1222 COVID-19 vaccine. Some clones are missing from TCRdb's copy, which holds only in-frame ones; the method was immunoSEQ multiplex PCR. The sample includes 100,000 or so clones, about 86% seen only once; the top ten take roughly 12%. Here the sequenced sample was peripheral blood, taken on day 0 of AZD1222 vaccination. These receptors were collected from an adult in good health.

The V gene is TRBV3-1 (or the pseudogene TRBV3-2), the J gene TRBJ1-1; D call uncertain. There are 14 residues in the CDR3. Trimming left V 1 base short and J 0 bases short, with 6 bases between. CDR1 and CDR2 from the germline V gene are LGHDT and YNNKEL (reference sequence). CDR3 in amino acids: CASSQAGMNTEAFF. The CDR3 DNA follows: TGTGCCAGCAGCCAAGCAGGAATGAACACTGAAGCTTTCTTT.

CDR3 sequence (DNA): TGTGCCAGCAGCTGGGGTCGGGGGGTCGCTGAAGCTTTCTTT. Amino acids: CASSWGRGVAEAFF. V is TRBV5-6 and J is TRBJ1-1; a possible D gene is TRBD1 (5 bases). The V end was cut by 3 bases, the J end by 6 bases, with 15 bases between. The germline gives CDR1 SGHDT, CDR2 YYEEEE. The CDR3 length is 14 residues.

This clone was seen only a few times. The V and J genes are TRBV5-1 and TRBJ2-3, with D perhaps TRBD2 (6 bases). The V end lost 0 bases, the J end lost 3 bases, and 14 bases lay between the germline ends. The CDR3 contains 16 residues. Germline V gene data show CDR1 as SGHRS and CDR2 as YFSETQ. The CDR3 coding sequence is TGCGCCAGCAGCTTGGCTGAGGACTATAAGACAGATACGCAGTATTTT. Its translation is CASSLAEDYKTDTQYF.

CDR3 in amino acids: CASSEALQGRPSYEQYF. The CDR3 DNA is TGTGCCAGCAGTGAAGCGCTTCAGGGGCGGCCCTCCTACGAGCAGTACTTC. The rearrangement joins TRBV2 to TRBJ2-7; TRBD1 is a possible D gene (6 bases). CDR1 and CDR2 (germline): SNHLY, FYNNEI. The CDR3 consists of 17 residues. Trimming left V 0 bases short and J 0 bases short, with 15 bases between.

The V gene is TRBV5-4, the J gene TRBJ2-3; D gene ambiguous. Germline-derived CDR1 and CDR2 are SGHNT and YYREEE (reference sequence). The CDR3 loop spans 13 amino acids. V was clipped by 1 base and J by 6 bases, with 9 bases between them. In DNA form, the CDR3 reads TGTGCCAGCAGCTTGCTTCCTGGGGATACGCAGTATTTT. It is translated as CASSLLPGDTQYF.

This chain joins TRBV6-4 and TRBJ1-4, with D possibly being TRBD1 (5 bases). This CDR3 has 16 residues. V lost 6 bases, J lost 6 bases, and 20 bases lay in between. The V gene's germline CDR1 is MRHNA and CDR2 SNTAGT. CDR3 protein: CASSPWIQVRDEKLFF. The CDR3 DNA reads TGTGCCAGCAGCCCGTGGATACAGGTCAGGGATGAAAAACTGTTTTTT.

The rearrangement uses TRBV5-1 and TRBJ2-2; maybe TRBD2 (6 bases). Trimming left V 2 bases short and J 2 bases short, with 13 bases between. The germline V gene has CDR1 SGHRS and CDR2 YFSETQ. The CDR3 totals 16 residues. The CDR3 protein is CASSFTREANTGELFF. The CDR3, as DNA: TGCGCCAGCAGCTTTACGAGGGAGGCCAACACCGGGGAGCTGTTTTTT.

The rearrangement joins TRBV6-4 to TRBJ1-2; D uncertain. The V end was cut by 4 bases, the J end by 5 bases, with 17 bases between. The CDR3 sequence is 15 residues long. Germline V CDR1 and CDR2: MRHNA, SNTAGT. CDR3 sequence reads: CASSVTATDTYGYTF. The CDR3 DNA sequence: TGTGCCAGCAGTGTCACAGCTACGGATACTTATGGCTACACCTTC.

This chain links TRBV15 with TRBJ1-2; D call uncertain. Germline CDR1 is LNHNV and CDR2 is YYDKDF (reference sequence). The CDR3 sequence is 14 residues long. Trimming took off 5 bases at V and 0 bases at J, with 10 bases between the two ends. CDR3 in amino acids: CATSARQPNYGYTF. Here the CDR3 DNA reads TGTGCCACCAGCGCACGACAACCTAACTATGGCTACACCTTC.

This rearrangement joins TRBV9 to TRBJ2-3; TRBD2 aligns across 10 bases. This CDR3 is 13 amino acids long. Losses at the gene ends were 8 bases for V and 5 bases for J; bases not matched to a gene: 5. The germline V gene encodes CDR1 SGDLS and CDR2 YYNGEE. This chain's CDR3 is CASSSGRGDTQYF. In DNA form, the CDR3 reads TGTGCCAGTTCTAGCGGGAGAGGAGATACGCAGTATTTT. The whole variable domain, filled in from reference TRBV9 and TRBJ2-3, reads DSGVTQTPKHLITATGQRVTLRCSPRSGDLSVYWYQQSLDQGLQFLIQYYNGEERAKGNILERFSAQQFPDLHSELNLSSLELGDSALYFCASSSGRGDTQYFGPGTRLTVL.